The text below deals with one TCR beta chain. This receptor's antigen is unknown. No per-base quality is available; no much larger clone lies one base away. The sample belongs to a study of control samples from healthy donors and cancer patients (TCRdb year 2020). Library creation used the immunoSEQ multiplex PCR assay. Here the immuneACCESS table is served through TCRdb, limited to in-frame sequences with V and J called. Missing clones are a known gap in these copies; in checked studies unresolved V genes cover under half, and the rest lacks a known reason. Counted in this sample were around 68,000 clones; approximately 84% of them appeared once. Of the sample, about 14% falls within the top ten clones. This clonotype was sampled from a middle-aged man in good health. The material sequenced was blood.

The sequenced DNA is TGTGCCAGCAGTTACTCGAAGGGACAATTGGGCACTGAAGCTTTCTTT. Its amino acids are CASSYSKGQLGTEAFF. Recombination linked TRBV6-2 or TRBV6-3 to TRBJ1-1; D gene: possibly TRBD1, on 6 matching bases. V gives up 0 bases and J gives up 4 bases, and the segment between their germline ends measures 15 bases. Its CDR3 holds 16 amino acids, cysteine through phenylalanine. The CDR3 DNA has 48 bases and is translated from base 1. Sequences MNHEY (CDR1) and SVGEGT (CDR2) are obtained from the germline V gene.